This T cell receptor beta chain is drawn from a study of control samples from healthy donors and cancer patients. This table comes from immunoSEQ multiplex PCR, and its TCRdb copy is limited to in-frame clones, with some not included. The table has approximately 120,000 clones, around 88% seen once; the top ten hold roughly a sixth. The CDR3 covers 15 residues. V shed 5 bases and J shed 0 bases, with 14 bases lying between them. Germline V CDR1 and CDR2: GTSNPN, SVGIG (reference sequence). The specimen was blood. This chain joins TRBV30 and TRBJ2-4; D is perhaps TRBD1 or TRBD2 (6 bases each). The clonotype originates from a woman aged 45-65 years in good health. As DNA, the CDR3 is TGTGCCTGGTCCGCGGGACACATAGCCAAAAACATTCAGTACTTC. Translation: CAWSAGHIAKNIQYF.